Following are 18 T cell receptor beta chains from one sample sequenced in a study of T cell repertoires in cytomegalovirus infection. Their antigens remain unidentified. MiXCR, applied by TCRdb to the reads, yields one record per CDR3 protein. The repertoire has about 160,000 distinct CDR3 sequences, 20% to 25% of them found once; the top ten carry roughly 25%. The sequencing used CD8+ T cells from cultured PBMCs, collected from culture after CMV antigen stimulation. These receptors came from a human donor in good health (CMV status not recorded). Some clones in this sample may be carry-over from other donors' samples.

The table lists this clonotype with many counts. The chain combines TRBV6-2 or TRBV6-3 with TRBJ2-4, with 8 bases fitting TRBD2. Per germline, CDR1 MNHEY and CDR2 SVGEGT. Trimming cost V 8 bases and J 1 base; bases outside gene matches: 22. CDR3 length: 20 amino acids. CDR3: CASQTVAGGHPKRAKNIQYF. In DNA, the CDR3 is TGTGCCAGCCAAACAGTCGCGGGGGGACACCCCAAGAGGGCCAAAAACATTCAGTACTTC.

This rearrangement joins TRBV29-1 to TRBJ2-1; TRBD2 agrees at 14 bases. Germline values: CDR1 SQVTM, CDR2 ANQGSEA. V trimming: 6 bases; J trimming: 2 bases; junction bases outside the gene matches: 6. The CDR3 is made up of 16 amino acids. CDR3 sequence reads: CSVIRTSGGTYNEQFF. The CDR3 DNA reads TGCAGCGTAATAAGGACTAGCGGGGGGACCTACAATGAGCAGTTCTTC.

This clonotype was seen more than once but under ten times. The V gene is TRBV29-1, the J gene TRBJ1-1; 11 bases are shared with TRBD1. There are 15 residues in the CDR3. The ends lost 7 bases at V and 0 bases at J; junction bases unmatched: 7. From germline, CDR1 is SQVTM and CDR2 ANQGSEA. Here the CDR3 reads CSATGTGGMNTEAFF. The CDR3 DNA is TGCAGCGCCACCGGGACAGGGGGAATGAACACTGAAGCTTTCTTT.

In its sample, this clonotype was seen a few times. The rearrangement links TRBV12-3 or TRBV12-4 to TRBJ2-7; D not resolved. V lost 5 bases and J lost 0, with 11 bases in between. The CDR3 is 14 residues long. CDR3 in DNA: TGTGCCAGCAGTCGCGGACGGACCTCCTACGAGCAGTACTTC. It yields the protein CASSRGRTSYEQYF.

This clonotype was counted ten times or more. The chain carries TRBV12-3 or TRBV12-4 and TRBJ1-5; D is unclear. The CDR3 has 12 amino acids. The germline V and J ends were trimmed by 2 bases and 3 bases, with 2 bases remaining between them. CDR3 nucleotides: TGTGCCAGCAGTTTAAACAATCAGCCCCAGCATTTT. This codes for CASSLNNQPQHF.

This chain connects TRBV4-3 to TRBJ1-1; D unresolved. V gave up 0 bases and J gave up 5 bases, with 10 bases separating them. The length of the CDR3 is 14 residues. Germline assignment: CDR1 LGHNA and CDR2 YSLEER. CDR3 DNA sequence: TGCGCCAGCAGCCAAGATGGGGTAGGGACTGAAGCTTTCTTT. It translates to CASSQDGVGTEAFF.

The CDR3 coding sequence is TGCGCCAGCAGCCAAAGGAATGGCTACACCTTC. Translating gives CASSQRNGYTF. V gene TRBV4-1 combines with J gene TRBJ1-2; D is unresolved. Trimming pared 2 bases from V and 6 bases from J, leaving 4 bases between. This CDR3 is 11 amino acids long. Germline values: CDR1 MGHRA, CDR2 YSYEKL.

This chain joins TRBV6-6 and TRBJ2-5; D gene uncertain. Germline values: CDR1 MNHNY, CDR2 SVGAGI (reference sequence). The CDR3 is made up of 14 amino acids. V lost 1 base, J lost 3 bases, and 9 bases lay in between. This CDR3 is CASSYFGQKETQYF. CDR3 coding DNA: TGTGCCAGCAGTTACTTCGGGCAAAAAGAGACCCAGTACTTC.

This clonotype was seen a few times. J is TRBJ2-6 and V is TRBV7-8; 7 nucleotides line up with TRBD1. V lost 5 bases, J lost 0 bases, and 4 bases stayed unmatched. The CDR3 length is 16 residues. Germline-derived CDR1 and CDR2 are SGHVS and FQNEAQ. The DNA for the CDR3 is TGTGCCAGCAGCACAACAGGGGACTCTGGGGCCAACGTCCTGACTTTC. It yields the protein CASSTTGDSGANVLTF.

This chain uses TRBV27 with TRBJ1-5; D is unclear. The CDR3 covers 16 residues. Trimming removed 0 bases at V and 2 bases at J, with 11 bases between. The germline gives CDR1 MNHEY, CDR2 SMNVEV (reference sequence). The CDR3 sequence is CASSLSFGQGNQPQHF. The CDR3 bases are TGTGCCAGCAGTTTATCATTTGGGCAGGGCAATCAGCCCCAGCATTTT.

This chain connects TRBV29-1 to TRBJ2-7; 9 bases match TRBD2. Germline CDR1 and CDR2: SQVTM and ANQGSEA. V was clipped by 1 base and J by 10 bases; unmatched bases: 5. The CDR3 length is 12 residues. The CDR3 DNA follows: TGCAGCGTTGAAGGAAGACTAGCGGAACAGTACTTC. Translated: CSVEGRLAEQYF.

The V gene is TRBV28, the J gene TRBJ1-2, with no clear D. This CDR3 contains 15 residues. V lost 4 bases, J lost 4 bases, and 16 bases lay in between. CDR1 is MDHEN, CDR2 SYDVKM, per germline. The CDR3 DNA is TGTGCCAGCAGTTCCCCCCAACGGACTCTCTATGGCTACACCTTC. Translating gives CASSSPQRTLYGYTF.

The chain combines TRBV7-9 with TRBJ2-3; unclear D gene. Germline loops: CDR1 SEHNR, CDR2 FQNEAQ (reference sequence). The CDR3 has 14 residues. The V and J ends lost 2 bases and 0 bases respectively, with 6 bases between them. The CDR3 reads CASSLPQSTDTQYF. In DNA form, the CDR3 reads TGTGCCAGCAGCTTACCGCAGAGCACAGATACGCAGTATTTT. The full variable domain, with the rest looked up from reference TRBV7-9 and TRBJ2-3, is DTGVSQNPRHKITKRGQNVTFRCDPISEHNRLYWYRQTLGQGPEFLTYFQNEAQLEKSRLLSDRFSAERPKGSFSTLEIQRTEQGDSAMYLCASSLPQSTDTQYFGPGTRLTVL.

This clonotype was found a few times. The rearrangement uses TRBV29-1 and TRBJ1-2; D not resolved. Germline values: CDR1 SQVTM, CDR2 ANQGSEA. Trimming pared 3 bases from V and 5 bases from J, leaving 13 bases between. The CDR3 spans 13 residues. The CDR3 reads CSVDSGLLYGYTF. CDR3 bases: TGCAGCGTTGATTCCGGGCTCCTATATGGCTACACCTTC.

J is TRBJ1-5 and V is TRBV7-6; D gene ambiguous. CDR1 SGHVS and CDR2 FNYEAQ come from the germline V gene. The CDR3 contains 13 residues. Between the trimmed V and J ends, which lost 5 bases and 5 bases, there was a span of 10 bases. In nucleotides, the CDR3 is TGTGCCAGCAGCGCGCAGGAGTATCAGCCCCAGCATTTT. It yields the protein CASSAQEYQPQHF.

There are a few counts of this clonotype. This rearrangement joins TRBV18 to TRBJ2-7; 7 nucleotides align to TRBD1. CDR1 is KGHSH and CDR2 is LQKENI in the germline V gene. This CDR3 contains 14 residues. Trimming cost V 4 bases and J 6 bases; bases outside gene matches: 9. The CDR3 region has the DNA TGTGCCAGCTCACGTATCGGACAGGTCGGCGAGCAGTACTTC. Translating it yields CASSRIGQVGEQYF.

The rearrangement joins TRBV19 to TRBJ1-5; no clear D gene. The CDR3 runs 13 residues. Germline lookup yields CDR1 LNHDA and CDR2 SQIVND (reference sequence). V was trimmed by 5 bases and J by 3 bases, leaving 8 bases between them. The CDR3 reads CASSAILNQPQHF. The CDR3 region has the DNA TGTGCCAGTAGTGCGATACTCAATCAGCCCCAGCATTTT.

The chain is built from TRBV6-5 and TRBJ2-1; the D is unclear. The length of the CDR3 is 15 residues. Germline V gene sequence: CDR1 MNHEY, CDR2 SVGAGI. The V gene lost 2 bases and the J gene lost 8 bases, with 16 bases spanning the gap. CDR3 bases: TGTGCCAGCAGTTACCGATGGCTACAAGAGGATGAGCAGTTCTTC. It yields the protein CASSYRWLQEDEQFF.